Given below is one TCR beta chain in context. Antigen: not known. These data are taken from a study of identical twins. One entry per CDR3 protein, called by TCRdb with MiXCR from the 5' RACE reads. The table includes around 1.7 million distinct CDR3 sequences, 25% to 35% detected once. Study results and caveats: Abundant cord blood beta clonotypes carried fewer insertions; memory repertoires showed none. Beta out-of-frame sequences showed weaker excess twin sharing.

The trim removed 10 bases at V and 13 bases at J, leaving 12 bases unmatched. Germline assignment: CDR1 MGHDK and CDR2 SYGVNS. CDR3 length equals 13 residues. V and J are TRBV25-1 and TRBJ2-1; TRBD1 aligns across 11 bases. The sequenced material came from cord blood. This clonotype originated in a newborn girl in good health. The CDR3 sequence: CATWTGGKETQFF. In nucleotides, the CDR3 is TGTGCCACCTGGACAGGGGGCAAAGAGACCCAGTTCTTC.